The 30 T cell receptor beta chains below come from one sample, sequenced in a study of blood T cell repertoires in COVID-19. The repertoire was sequenced with immunoSEQ multiplex PCR; TCRdb's copy has only in-frame clones and lacks some. This table holds about 140,000 clones, approximately 80% found once. The sequenced material came from PBMCs or T cells enriched from blood (not recorded which). These receptors all stem from a woman between 45 and 60 years old who had recovered from COVID-19.

The chain recombines TRBV12-3 or TRBV12-4 with TRBJ1-1; the D is unclear. The CDR3 sequence is 12 residues long. Between the trimmed V and J ends, which lost 6 bases and 6 bases, there was a span of 11 bases. This CDR3 is CASRSQRAEAFF. The CDR3 DNA reads as TGTGCCAGCAGATCCCAGAGGGCTGAAGCTTTCTTT.

The chain is built from TRBV14 and TRBJ1-1, with TRBD1 identical over 9 bases. The CDR3 loop spans 16 amino acids. The junction had 6 bases not matched to a gene; V was cut back by 1 base and J by 3 bases. CDR1 is SGHDN and CDR2 is FVKESK in the germline V gene. CDR3 in amino acids: CASSQATGGKDTEAFF. DNA for the CDR3: TGTGCCAGCAGCCAAGCCACAGGGGGCAAGGACACTGAAGCTTTCTTT.

In DNA, the CDR3 is TGTGCCACCCTGACAGGGGGCGCAAACCACGAGCAGTACTTC. Protein: CATLTGGANHEQYF. The genes are TRBV28 and TRBJ2-7, with 10 positions matching TRBD1. Germline CDR1 and CDR2: MDHEN and SYDVKM. This CDR3 has 14 amino acids. Trimming cost V 10 bases and J 5 bases; bases outside gene matches: 11. Using reference TRBV28 and TRBJ2-7 for the parts outside the CDR3, the full variable domain is DVKVTQSSRYLVKRTGEKVFLECVQDMDHENMFWYRQDPGLGLRLIYFSYDVKMKEKGDIPEGYSVSREKKERFSLILESASTNQTSMYLCATLTGGANHEQYFGPGTRLTVT.

The chain recombines TRBV28 with TRBJ1-4, with 7 bases lining up with TRBD1. V gave up 7 bases and J gave up 2 bases; unmatched junction bases: 13. CDR3 length: 17 residues. Germline V gene data show CDR1 as MDHEN and CDR2 as SYDVKM. The DNA of the CDR3 is TGTGCCAGCAACCCCTCCCGGAGGGGGCTTACTAATGAAAAACTGTTTTTT. Protein: CASNPSRRGLTNEKLFF. Looking up the rest from reference TRBV28 and TRBJ1-4 gives the full variable domain: DVKVTQSSRYLVKRTGEKVFLECVQDMDHENMFWYRQDPGLGLRLIYFSYDVKMKEKGDIPEGYSVSREKKERFSLILESASTNQTSMYLCASNPSRRGLTNEKLFFGSGTQLSVL.

V and J are TRBV7-9 and TRBJ1-1; D may be TRBD1 (5 bases). Germline V CDR1 and CDR2: SEHNR, FQNEAQ (reference sequence). V was trimmed by 5 bases and J by 2 bases, leaving 12 bases between them. The length of the CDR3 is 14 residues. CDR3 in amino acids: CASSVRARNTEAFF. The CDR3 DNA is TGTGCCAGCAGCGTCAGGGCGAGAAACACTGAAGCTTTCTTT.

The chain couples TRBV11-3 to TRBJ2-2; TRBD1 matches at 7 bases. This CDR3 region has 17 residues. The junction had 9 bases not matched to a gene; V was cut back by 5 bases and J by 0 bases. Germline V gene data show CDR1 as SGHNT and CDR2 as YENEEA. DNA for the CDR3: TGTGCCAGCAGCCGGGGCCCGGGACAGACGAACACCGGGGAGCTGTTTTTT. It specifies CASSRGPGQTNTGELFF.

This clone was detected many times. The chain links TRBV9 to TRBJ2-1, with TRBD1 identical over 8 bases. Germline values: CDR1 SGDLS, CDR2 YYNGEE. Trimming at V came to 3 bases and at J to 0 bases, leaving 2 bases not matched to a gene. The CDR3 totals 15 residues. The CDR3 reads CASSGRGRSYNEQFF. CDR3 coding DNA: TGTGCCAGCAGCGGCAGGGGGCGCTCCTACAATGAGCAGTTCTTC.

Of note for this clone: The identical CDR3 is also encoded by other nucleotide sequences in the sample. This CDR3 reads CASSTSTDTQYF. The CDR3 nucleotides read TGTGCCAGCAGTACTTCCACAGATACGCAGTATTTT. The chain has TRBV2 and TRBJ2-3; D remains ambiguous. Germline-derived CDR1 and CDR2 are SNHLY and FYNNEI. The CDR3 runs 12 residues. The V end was cut by 5 bases, the J end by 2 bases, with 5 bases between.

A few counts support this clone. The chain is built from TRBV19 and TRBJ1-2; perhaps TRBD1 as D (6 bases). Germline values: CDR1 LNHDA, CDR2 SQIVND (reference sequence). Trimming took 5 bases from V and 7 from J, leaving 14 bases between them. The CDR3 has 13 amino acids. The chain's CDR3 is CASSGQGFSGYTF. CDR3 DNA sequence: TGTGCCAGTAGTGGCCAGGGGTTTTCTGGCTACACCTTC. The full variable domain, completed using reference TRBV19 and TRBJ1-2, is DGGITQSPKYLFRKEGQNVTLSCEQNLNHDAMYWYRQDPGQGLRLIYYSQIVNDFQKGDIAEGYSVSREKKESFPLTVTSAQKNPTAFYLCASSGQGFSGYTFGSGTRLTVV.

The chain links TRBV24-1 to TRBJ1-5; 8 positions agree with TRBD1. This CDR3 has 16 amino acids. Germline V lookup: CDR1 KGHDR, CDR2 SFDVKD. V shed 3 bases, J shed 2 bases, and the junction held 5 bases outside the gene matches. The CDR3 bases are TGTGCCACCAGTGATACCACGACAGGGGGCAATCAGCCCCAGCATTTT. Its protein is CATSDTTTGGNQPQHF.

V and J are TRBV7-8 and TRBJ1-2; D gene uncertain. This CDR3 region has 13 residues. Germline V gene data show CDR1 as SGHVS and CDR2 as FQNEAQ. Trimming removed 1 base from V and 8 bases from J, with 11 bases in between. CDR3 region: CASSLGLLLGYTF. The CDR3 region has the DNA TGTGCCAGCAGCTTAGGACTGCTATTAGGCTACACCTTC.

This clone was counted once. The chain carries TRBV3-1 (or the pseudogene TRBV3-2) and TRBJ2-3; D remains unclear. The CDR3 totals 19 residues. The V end was cut by 1 base, the J end by 1 base, with 21 bases between. The germline V gene encodes CDR1 LGHDT and CDR2 YNNKEL (reference sequence). The CDR3 coding sequence is TGTGCCAGCAGCCAAGGAAAAGTTAGCCTCGCCCGGGGCACAGATACGCAGTATTTT. This gives the protein CASSQGKVSLARGTDTQYF.

This clone was counted a few times. The chain carries TRBV18 and TRBJ1-2; TRBD1 aligns across 8 bases. Germline lookup yields CDR1 KGHSH and CDR2 LQKENI. This CDR3 is 16 amino acids long. The trim removed 4 bases at V and 3 bases at J, leaving 10 bases unmatched. The CDR3: CASSLFGTGIDYGYTF. The CDR3 DNA is TGTGCCAGCTCACTTTTCGGGACAGGTATCGACTATGGCTACACCTTC.

In this sample, this clone turned up once. V gene TRBV2 combines with J gene TRBJ1-2, with 7 bases lining up with TRBD1. In germline, CDR1 is SNHLY, CDR2 FYNNEI. Trimming cost V 6 bases and J 2 bases; bases outside gene matches: 15. The CDR3 covers 17 residues. The CDR3 region has the DNA TGTGCCAGCAGAGATACGACAGGGCGTTCACCGAACTATGGCTACACCTTC. This translates into CASRDTTGRSPNYGYTF.

The chain combines TRBV5-1 with TRBJ1-4; a possible D gene is TRBD1 (6 bases). The CDR3 consists of 14 residues. Between the trimmed V and J ends, which lost 3 bases and 4 bases, there was a span of 10 bases. Germline CDR1 SGHRS, CDR2 YFSETQ. The CDR3, as DNA: TGCGCCAGCAGCTCAGGGACAATTAATGAAAAACTGTTTTTT. It encodes CASSSGTINEKLFF.

The chain combines TRBV28 with TRBJ1-2; 7 bases map to TRBD1. Germline CDR1 and CDR2: MDHEN and SYDVKM. After removal of 9 bases from V and 2 bases from J, the junction contained 9 bases not matched to a gene. This CDR3 has 14 amino acids. The CDR3 sequence is CASGNLDRNYGYTF. CDR3 nucleotides: TGTGCCAGTGGGAACCTGGACAGGAACTATGGCTACACCTTC.

The chain recombines TRBV3-1 (or the pseudogene TRBV3-2) with TRBJ1-2, with a weak D call TRBD1 (5 bases). Per the germline V gene, CDR1 is LGHDT and CDR2 is YNNKEL (reference sequence). V was trimmed by 2 bases and J by 5 bases, leaving 15 bases between them. The CDR3 length is 15 residues. CDR3 sequence reads: CASSQPGRRDYGYTF. The DNA for the CDR3 is TGTGCCAGCAGCCAACCGGGACGGCGGGATTATGGCTACACCTTC.

The J gene is TRBJ2-5, the V gene TRBV28; D unclear. The CDR3 is made up of 13 amino acids. Trimming pared 5 bases from V and 2 bases from J, leaving 9 bases between. From germline, CDR1 is MDHEN and CDR2 SYDVKM. Here the CDR3 DNA reads TGTGCCAGCAGTCCCTATAGTCAAGAGACCCAGTACTTC. This sequence encodes CASSPYSQETQYF.

The chain recombines TRBV27 with TRBJ2-1; tentative D call: TRBD1 (6 bases). Trimming took 5 bases from V and 1 from J, leaving 15 bases between them. The length of the CDR3 is 16 residues. The germline gives CDR1 MNHEY, CDR2 SMNVEV (reference sequence). The CDR3 loop reads CASSNQGKVSYNEQFF. CDR3 DNA: TGTGCCAGCAGTAACCAGGGGAAGGTATCCTACAATGAGCAGTTCTTC.

This clone has just one count. The chain employs TRBV19 and TRBJ2-6, with a possible D match to TRBD1 (6 bases). This CDR3 contains 15 residues. Germline CDR1 LNHDA, CDR2 SQIVND (reference sequence). The germline V and J ends were trimmed by 5 bases and 2 bases, with 10 bases remaining between them. CDR3 sequence reads: CASSGRGTGANVLTF. The CDR3 DNA sequence: TGTGCCAGTAGTGGCAGGGGAACTGGGGCCAACGTCCTGACTTTC.

The rearrangement links TRBV5-1 to TRBJ1-1, with D possibly matching TRBD1 (5 bases). This CDR3 is 17 amino acids long. Germline CDR1 SGHRS, CDR2 YFSETQ. Trimming removed 2 bases at V and 1 base at J, with 18 bases between. The CDR3, as DNA: TGCGCCAGCAGCTTAGGCGGGGCCCAGAGCACGAACACTGAAGCTTTCTTT. Translated: CASSLGGAQSTNTEAFF. The full variable domain, completed using reference TRBV5-1 and TRBJ1-1, is KAGVTQTPRYLIKTRGQQVTLSCSPISGHRSVSWYQQTPGQGLQFLFEYFSETQRNKGNFPGRFSGRQFSNSRSEMNVSTLELGDSALYLCASSLGGAQSTNTEAFFGQGTRLTVV.

This clone came up a few times. This rearrangement joins TRBV28 to TRBJ2-5; D is uncertain. Germline lookup yields CDR1 MDHEN and CDR2 SYDVKM. The CDR3 has 12 amino acids. V was cut by 1 base and J by 5 bases, with 5 bases left in between. The CDR3 protein is CASSLSRETQYF. In nucleotides, the CDR3 is TGTGCCAGCAGTTTATCCCGGGAGACCCAGTACTTC.

The chain's CDR3 is CASRLGAGGNGDPEAFF. In nucleotides, the CDR3 is TGTGCAAGTCGCTTAGGCGCAGGGGGGAACGGAGATCCTGAAGCTTTCTTT. The rearrangement uses TRBV12-2 and TRBJ1-1; the table's D call, TRBD1, was not checked against the DNA. TRBV12-2 is a pseudogene. The CDR3 length is 17 residues.

This clone was observed a single time. The chain recombines TRBV9 with TRBJ2-1, with a tentative D call TRBD1 (6 bases). V lost 0 bases and J 6 bases, leaving 7 bases between the germline ends. CDR1 is SGDLS and CDR2 is YYNGEE in the germline V gene. This CDR3 is built from 13 residues. DNA for the CDR3: TGTGCCAGCAGCGTAGCAGGGGCCAATGAGCAGTTCTTC. Translation: CASSVAGANEQFF.

This chain joins TRBV11-3 and TRBJ2-2; the D gene is possibly TRBD1 (5 bases). Germline assignment: CDR1 SGHNT and CDR2 YENEEA. The ends were cut back, 2 bases at V and 7 bases at J, with 11 bases in the middle. The CDR3 covers 14 residues. The CDR3 is CASSLMGPGGELFF. The DNA for the CDR3 is TGTGCCAGCAGCTTAATGGGGCCCGGCGGGGAGCTGTTTTTT.

This chain joins TRBV6-2 or TRBV6-3 and TRBJ2-3, with D tentatively TRBD2 (5 bases). The CDR3 contains 17 residues. Germline loops: CDR1 MNHEY, CDR2 SVGEGT. Trimming left V 0 bases short and J 0 bases short, with 13 bases between. Written as DNA, the CDR3 is TGTGCCAGCAGTTACTCCGAGCGGTCTTCTAGCACAGATACGCAGTATTTT. This translates into CASSYSERSSSTDTQYF.

The chain uses TRBV27 and TRBJ2-7; possible D gene TRBD1, 5 bases. Germline V lookup: CDR1 MNHEY, CDR2 SMNVEV (reference sequence). V lost 2 bases and J 3 bases, leaving 11 bases between the germline ends. The CDR3 has 14 amino acids. The CDR3 DNA reads as TGTGCCAGCAGTTTAAGGGGCGGAAACTACGAGCAGTACTTC. This sequence encodes CASSLRGGNYEQYF.

This clone came up a few times. This rearrangement joins TRBV10-3 to TRBJ1-1; D gene ambiguous. The germline V and J ends were trimmed by 3 bases and 0 bases, with 2 bases remaining between them. Germline V gene lookup returns CDR1 ENHRY and CDR2 SYGVKD. This CDR3 contains 12 residues. The CDR3 region has the DNA TGTGCCATCAGTGACATGAACACTGAAGCTTTCTTT. Its translation: CAISDMNTEAFF.

V is TRBV25-1 and J is TRBJ2-1; 7 nucleotides line up with TRBD1. In germline, CDR1 is MGHDK, CDR2 SYGVNS. V shed 2 bases and J 15 bases; nucleotides not matched to a gene: 10. The CDR3 consists of 13 residues. CDR3 region: CASSEQGQNPRFF. CDR3 coding DNA: TGTGCCAGCAGTGAACAGGGACAGAACCCGCGGTTCTTC.

In this sample, this clone turned up a few times. The chain is built from TRBV5-6 and TRBJ2-7; 7 nucleotides align to TRBD1. CDR1 and CDR2 (germline): SGHDT, YYEEEE. The CDR3 covers 14 residues. The J segment lost 1 base and the V segment lost 3 bases, leaving 4 bases of the junction unmatched. CDR3 residues: CASSSRGISYEQYF. CDR3 DNA: TGTGCCAGCAGCTCCAGGGGGATTTCCTACGAGCAGTACTTC.